The table lists the clone carrying this TCR beta chain with a few counts. Its antigen is not identified. Arm-PCR of CDR3 regions and iRepertoire HTBI primers were the basis on which TCR beta libraries were built. TCRdb analysed the multiplex PCR reads with MiXCR anew, one entry per CDR3 protein. The sample lists over 650,000 distinct CDR3 sequences, around 30% occurring once. Time point of the sample: persistent/refractory GD, antithyroid drugs over 5 years with positive TRAb. Scientists built the TCR library using RNA that was extracted from PBMCs. Germline CDR1 reads MNHNS; CDR2 reads SASEGT. With 8 bases removed from V and 4 bases from J, the gap between germline ends came to 14 bases. The CDR3 spans 14 residues. This specimen belongs to a study of regulatory T cells in long-lasting Graves disease. Notes on the study in general: TCR diversity was lower in persistent Graves' patients (versus newly diagnosed ones).

The V gene is TRBV6-1, the J gene TRBJ2-2, with D unresolved. The clonotype was recovered from a female donor with Graves disease. The sample consisted of peripheral blood mononuclear cells (PBMCs), taken when the disease was refractory, from a patient treated with antithyroid drugs. In nucleotides, the CDR3 is TGTGCCAGCCTAGGGCTGATCCTCACCGGGGAGCTGTTTTTT. Its protein product is CASLGLILTGELFF.